The next 5 T cell receptor beta chains were all read from a single sample in a study of blood T cell repertoires in COVID-19. The protocol was immunoSEQ multiplex PCR, while the TCRdb copy is restricted to in-frame clones and leaves out a portion. The sample lists under 250,000 clones, 70% to 90% seen once, with roughly 13% in the top ten. The sequencing sample was made of peripheral blood. These receptor sequences come from a human donor in a cohort sampled during active COVID-19.

The CDR3 nucleotides read TGTGCCACCGGAGAGGGGGGGGCTGACACAGATACGCAGTATTTT. Its protein product is CATGEGGADTDTQYF. The chain has TRBV15 and TRBJ2-3; perhaps TRBD2 as D (7 bases). This CDR3 contains 15 residues. From germline, CDR1 is LNHNV and CDR2 YYDKDF (reference sequence). Trimming cost V 8 bases and J 2 bases, with 17 bases left between them.

This sequence joins TRBV6-5 and TRBJ2-2; perhaps TRBD1 as D (6 bases). Looked up from germline, CDR1 is MNHEY and CDR2 is SVGAGI. Trimming removed 8 bases from V and 8 bases from J, with 9 bases in between. The CDR3 runs 11 residues. CDR3 DNA: TGTGCCAGCTCCGGACAGGGGGAGCTGTTTTTT. Amino acid sequence: CASSGQGELFF.

The chain combines TRBV19 with TRBJ1-5; TRBD1 might be the D (5 bases). Per germline, CDR1 LNHDA and CDR2 SQIVND (reference sequence). Deletions cut 6 bases from V and 7 bases from J, with 10 bases between. The CDR3 sequence is 12 residues long. The CDR3 reads CASRGGLQPQHF. The CDR3 DNA reads TGTGCCAGTAGGGGGGGATTACAGCCCCAGCATTTT.

In this sample, this clone turned up many times. The J gene is TRBJ2-4, the V gene TRBV3-1 (or the pseudogene TRBV3-2); TRBD1 matches 8 bases. Germline V lookup: CDR1 LGHDT, CDR2 YNNKEL (reference sequence). This CDR3 is 14 amino acids long. V lost 0 bases, J lost 7 bases, and 2 bases stayed unmatched. CDR3 residues: CASSQEHRGNIQYF. In nucleotides, the CDR3 is TGTGCCAGCAGCCAAGAGCACAGGGGGAACATTCAGTACTTC.

V gene TRBV24-1 combines with J gene TRBJ2-5; TRBD1 aligns across 8 bases. The CDR3 has 15 amino acids. Germline V gene data show CDR1 as KGHDR and CDR2 as SFDVKD. Trimming removed 3 bases from V and 5 bases from J; junction bases left unmatched: 7. CDR3 region: CATSDGGQGRETQYF. Written as DNA, the CDR3 is TGTGCCACCAGTGATGGTGGACAGGGCAGGGAGACCCAGTACTTC.